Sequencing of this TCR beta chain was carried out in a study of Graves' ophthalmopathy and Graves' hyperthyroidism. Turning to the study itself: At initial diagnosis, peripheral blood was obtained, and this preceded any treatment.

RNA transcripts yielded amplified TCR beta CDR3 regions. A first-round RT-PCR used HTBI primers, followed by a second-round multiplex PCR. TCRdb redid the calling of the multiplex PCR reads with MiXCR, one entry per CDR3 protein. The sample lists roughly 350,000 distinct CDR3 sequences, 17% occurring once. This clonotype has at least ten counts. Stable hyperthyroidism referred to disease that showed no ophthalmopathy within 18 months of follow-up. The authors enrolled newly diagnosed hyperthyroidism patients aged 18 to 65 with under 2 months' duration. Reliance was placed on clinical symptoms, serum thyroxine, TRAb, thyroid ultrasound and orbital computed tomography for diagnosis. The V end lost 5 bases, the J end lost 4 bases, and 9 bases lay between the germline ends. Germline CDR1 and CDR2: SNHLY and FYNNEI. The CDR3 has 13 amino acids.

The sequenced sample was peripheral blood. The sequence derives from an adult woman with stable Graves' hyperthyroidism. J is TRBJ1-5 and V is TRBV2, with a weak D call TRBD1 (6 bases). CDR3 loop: CASSRTVNQPQHF. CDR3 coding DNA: TGTGCCAGCAGTAGGACAGTTAATCAGCCCCAGCATTTT.